This TCR beta chain was sequenced during a study of PD-L1 blockade in urothelial cancer. Generated by immunoSEQ multiplex PCR, the TCRdb table keeps only in-frame clones and is missing some. The table lists about 82,000 clones, approximately 90% of them singletons. Disease in patients was locally advanced or metastatic urothelial carcinoma. On this clone: Other DNA sequences in this sample translate to the same CDR3.

The sequencing used PBMCs, collected around atezolizumab (anti-PD-L1) treatment. The receptor was derived from a man in his sixties with urothelial cancer.

The CDR3 DNA sequence: TGTGCCAGCTCGCCTAGTTCCTACGAGCAGTACTTC. This translates into CASSPSSYEQYF. The chain employs TRBV18 and TRBJ2-7; D is undetermined. The germline V gene encodes CDR1 KGHSH and CDR2 LQKENI. Trimming cost V 6 bases and J 1 base, with 7 bases left between them. This CDR3 spans 12 amino acids. Full variable domain (remainder filled in from reference TRBV18 and TRBJ2-7): NAGVMQNPRHLVRRRGQEARLRCSPMKGHSHVYWYRQLPEEGLKFMVYLQKENIIDESGMPKERFSAEFPKEGPSILRIQQVVRGDSAAYFCASSPSSYEQYFGPGTRLTVT.